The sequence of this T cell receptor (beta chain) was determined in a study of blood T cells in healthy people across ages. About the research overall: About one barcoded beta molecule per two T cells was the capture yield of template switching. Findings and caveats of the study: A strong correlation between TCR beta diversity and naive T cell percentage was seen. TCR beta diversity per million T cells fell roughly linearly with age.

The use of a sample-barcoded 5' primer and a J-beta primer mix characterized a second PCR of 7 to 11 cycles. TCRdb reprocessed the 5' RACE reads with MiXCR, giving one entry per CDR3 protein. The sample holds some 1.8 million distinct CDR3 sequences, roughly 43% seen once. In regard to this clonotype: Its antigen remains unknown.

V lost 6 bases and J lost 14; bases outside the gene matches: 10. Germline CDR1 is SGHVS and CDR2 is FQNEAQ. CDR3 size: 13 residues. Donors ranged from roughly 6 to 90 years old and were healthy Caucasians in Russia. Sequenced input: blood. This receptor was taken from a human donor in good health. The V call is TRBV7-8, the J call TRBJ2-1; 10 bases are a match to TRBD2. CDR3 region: CASSRSGGATKFF. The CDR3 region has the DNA TGTGCCAGCAGTCGGAGCGGGGGGGCGACGAAGTTCTTC. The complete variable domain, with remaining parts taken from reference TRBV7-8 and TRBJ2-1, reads GAGVSQSPRYKVAKRGQDVALRCDPISGHVSLFWYQQALGQGPEFLTYFQNEAQLDKSGLPSDRFFAERPEGSVSTLKIQRTQQEDSAVYLCASSRSGGATKFFGPGTRLTVL.